This T cell receptor beta chain originates from a study of T-cell memory formation after mild COVID-19. Study-wide findings and caveats: There were some responding clones in pre-infection memory, which suggested that cross-reactive memory had joined.

TCR alpha and TCR beta cDNA libraries carrying sample barcodes and UMIs came from 5'RACE with constant-segment primers. MiXCR, run by TCRdb on the 5' RACE reads, gives a single entry per CDR3 protein. The table lists more than 350,000 distinct CDR3 sequences, roughly 21% of them singletons, with about 12% in the top ten. The germline V gene encodes CDR1 LNHNV and CDR2 YYDKDF (reference sequence). This CDR3 region has 14 residues. The V end was cut by 9 bases, the J end by 7 bases, with 18 bases between. In its sample, this clonotype was seen many times. No antigen is known for it. Sequenced: PBMCs or a T cell subset sorted from them (not recorded which). The rearrangement joins TRBV15 to TRBJ1-4, with D tentatively TRBD1 (6 bases). This receptor was taken from an adult woman who had mild COVID-19 (a few samples of this study predate the infection). Cell type and time point are not known. The DNA for the CDR3 is TGTGCCACGTCGGGAGGGGGGCAGAGTGAAAAACTGTTTTTT. As protein: CATSGGGQSEKLFF.